This entry concerns a single T cell receptor beta chain. The data stem from a study of blood T cell repertoires in COVID-19. Study at large: The study drew acute and convalescent COVID-19 samples from the United States, Italy and Spain. T cells, B-cell-depleted T cells, or PBMCs supplied cDNA or gDNA.

Per the original data handling: Amplifying reference gene primers gave estimates of nucleated cell counts. Libraries were prepared by immunoSEQ multiplex PCR; TCRdb keeps only in-frame clonotypes and omits some of them. The D gene and trimming were derived from the DNA, and the V and J assignments and clone size from that table. This table has 110,000 or so clones, around 81% appearing once. V was pared by 0 bases and J by 8 bases, with 12 bases between. Germline lookup yields CDR1 SGHNT and CDR2 YYREEE (reference sequence). The CDR3 is made up of 13 amino acids. The receptor's source is a human donor in a cohort sampled during active or convalescent COVID-19. The chain carries TRBV5-4 and TRBJ2-7; D is unresolved. Material: peripheral blood. The CDR3 DNA is TGTGCCAGCAGCTTGGGTGAGAGTACGAAGCAGTACTTC. Its translation: CASSLGESTKQYF.